Below are 29 T cell receptor beta chains sequenced from a single sample in a study of blood T cell repertoires in COVID-19. Assay: immunoSEQ multiplex PCR; the TCRdb copy retains only in-frame clones and omits some. The sample records 250,000 to 350,000 clones, more than 75% being singletons. Sequencing input: peripheral blood. The receptor set was obtained from a woman in her 50s who had recovered from COVID-19.

The chain carries TRBV4-3 and TRBJ2-1; TRBD2 might be the D (6 bases). The CDR3 consists of 16 residues. The V end was cut by 0 bases, the J end by 3 bases, with 12 bases between. Germline V lookup: CDR1 LGHNA, CDR2 YSLEER. CDR3 bases: TGCGCCAGCAGCCAAGAAGGGCGGGGTCTCTACAATGAGCAGTTCTTC. This encodes CASSQEGRGLYNEQFF.

Turning to this clone: Additional DNA sequences in this sample encode the identical CDR3. The rearrangement links TRBV12-3 or TRBV12-4 to TRBJ1-1; D is ambiguous. V lost 3 bases and J 2 bases, leaving 7 bases between the germline ends. There are 13 residues in the CDR3. Written as DNA, the CDR3 is TGTGCCAGCAGTTTCGCAGAAAACACTGAAGCTTTCTTT. It codes for CASSFAENTEAFF.

The chain joins TRBV1 to TRBJ2-1; the table calls TRBD2, which could not be checked here. TRBV1 is given as a pseudogene. The CDR3 is 17 residues long. The CDR3 loop is CTSSQEIERGTYNEQFF. As DNA, the CDR3 is TGCACCAGCAGCCAAGAGATCGAGCGGGGTACCTACAATGAGCAGTTCTTC.

V and J are TRBV4-3 and TRBJ2-6; TRBD2 matches at 8 bases. J was trimmed by 0 bases and V by 4 bases; bases with no gene match: 5. Germline lookup yields CDR1 LGHNA and CDR2 YSLEER. The CDR3 has 17 amino acids. CDR3: CASSPTGGGSGANVLTF. The CDR3 DNA reads as TGCGCCAGCAGCCCAACGGGGGGGGGCTCTGGGGCCAACGTCCTGACTTTC.

This clone was counted once. The chain couples TRBV11-1 to TRBJ1-2; D is ambiguous. The CDR3 consists of 15 residues. Germline V lookup: CDR1 SGHAT, CDR2 FQDESV (reference sequence). Trimming removed 1 base from V and 8 bases from J, with 17 bases in between. CDR3 sequence: CASSLGLVYFSGYTF. The CDR3 DNA follows: TGTGCCAGCAGCTTAGGTCTCGTATATTTCTCCGGCTACACCTTC.

This chain uses TRBV28 with TRBJ2-7; TRBD2 matches at 13 bases. The junction had 5 bases not matched to a gene; V was cut back by 6 bases and J by 3 bases. The CDR3 sequence is 15 residues long. The germline V gene encodes CDR1 MDHEN and CDR2 SYDVKM. This chain's CDR3 is CASSPLAGGSYEQYF. DNA for the CDR3: TGTGCCAGCAGCCCACTAGCGGGGGGGAGCTACGAGCAGTACTTC.

The chain employs TRBV15 and TRBJ2-6; 7 positions match TRBD1. The germline V gene encodes CDR1 LNHNV and CDR2 YYDKDF (reference sequence). The CDR3 extends over 14 amino acids. V lost 3 bases, J lost 5 bases, and 1 base stayed unmatched. The CDR3 protein is CATSRDRRANVLTF. The CDR3 region has the DNA TGTGCCACCAGCAGGGACAGGAGGGCCAACGTCCTGACTTTC.

This sequence joins TRBV18 and TRBJ1-6; the D is unclear. Germline-derived CDR1 and CDR2 are KGHSH and LQKENI. The CDR3 contains 15 residues. With 5 bases removed from V and 5 bases from J, the gap between germline ends came to 13 bases. DNA of the CDR3: TGTGCCAGCTCAGGAAGACAAGCCGATAATTCACCCCTCCACTTT. Encoded protein: CASSGRQADNSPLHF.

This clone appeared a few times. The chain couples TRBV2 to TRBJ1-1; TRBD1 aligns across 7 bases. The trim removed 6 bases at V and 7 bases at J, leaving 11 bases unmatched. CDR3 length: 14 residues. Germline-derived CDR1 and CDR2 are SNHLY and FYNNEI. In DNA, the CDR3 is TGTGCCAGCAGGGACAACCTACAGGGGAATGAAGCTTTCTTT. Encoded protein: CASRDNLQGNEAFF.

The CDR3 sequence: CASSERSGSNEKLFF. DNA for the CDR3: TGTGCCAGTTCGGAGCGGAGCGGGTCTAATGAAAAACTGTTTTTT. The V gene is TRBV9, the J gene TRBJ1-4; D not resolved. The V and J ends lost 8 bases and 3 bases respectively, with 17 bases between them. CDR1 SGDLS and CDR2 YYNGEE come from the germline V gene. CDR3 length equals 15 residues.

The genes are TRBV29-1 and TRBJ2-1; possibly TRBD1 for D (6 bases). V was trimmed by 5 bases and J by 7 bases, leaving 21 bases between them. The CDR3 is 15 residues long. Per the germline V gene, CDR1 is SQVTM and CDR2 is ANQGSEA. The CDR3 reads CSVNRPTGSENEQFF. Here the CDR3 DNA reads TGCAGCGTTAATAGACCGACAGGATCGGAAAATGAGCAGTTCTTC.

V usage is TRBV13 and J usage is TRBJ2-3, with TRBD2 matching over 7 bases. The CDR3 is 15 residues long. Germline assignment: CDR1 PRHDT and CDR2 FYEKMQ (reference sequence). J gave up 4 bases and V 0 bases, and 4 bases lay outside the gene matches. CDR3 region: CASSLGWGRADTQYF. In nucleotides, the CDR3 is TGTGCCAGCAGCTTAGGATGGGGGAGGGCAGATACGCAGTATTTT.

The chain is built from TRBV28 and TRBJ1-1; tentative D call: TRBD1 (5 bases). This CDR3 contains 13 residues. Germline CDR1 reads MDHEN; CDR2 reads SYDVKM. Trimming pared 1 base from V and 11 bases from J, leaving 14 bases between. The CDR3 DNA sequence: TGTGCCAGCAGTTTATCCACAGGTTTGGTCGCTTTCTTT. This sequence encodes CASSLSTGLVAFF.

This clone was observed a single time. This CDR3 is missing its conserved last phenylalanine or tryptophan, likely due to a read error. The DNA is left out, because the CDR3 cannot be placed on it with certainty; the CDR3 is given as TCRdb lists it. The chain employs TRBV19 and TRBJ1-2; the DNA was not compared with TRBD1, the D call given in the table. Germline CDR1 LNHDA, CDR2 SQIVND (reference sequence). The CDR3 length is 14 residues, termini included. CDR3 amino acids: CASSMISLGASLAV.

V usage is TRBV28 and J usage is TRBJ2-3; 11 bases line up with TRBD2. CDR3 size: 16 residues. Trimming cost V 5 bases and J 2 bases; bases outside gene matches: 6. The germline CDR1 and CDR2 sequences are MDHEN and SYDVKM. The CDR3 protein is CASSKRTSGFTDTQYF. CDR3 nucleotides: TGTGCCAGCAGTAAAAGGACTAGCGGGTTCACAGATACGCAGTATTTT.

The chain uses TRBV11-3 and TRBJ2-5, with 8 bases identical to TRBD2. Germline lookup yields CDR1 SGHNT and CDR2 YENEEA. The CDR3 consists of 12 residues. Germline trimming cut 6 bases from V and 4 bases from J; bases unmatched to any gene: 1. In DNA form, the CDR3 reads TGTGCCAGCAGTGCGGGGGGAGAGACCCAGTACTTC. Its protein product is CASSAGGETQYF. The whole variable domain, remainder taken from reference TRBV11-3 and TRBJ2-5, is EAGVVQSPRYKIIEKKQPVAFWCNPISGHNTLYWYLQNLGQGPELLIRYENEEAVDDSQLPKDRFSAERLKGVDSTLKIQPAELGDSAVYLCASSAGGETQYFGPGTRLLVL.

This chain connects TRBV21-1 to TRBJ2-2; TRBD2 reflects the table's D call only, with no check against the DNA. TRBV21-1 is termed a pseudogene. This CDR3 region has 18 residues. In DNA form, the CDR3 reads TGTGCCAGCAGACCCATTTGGGGTAGCGGGAGAGTCACCGGGGAGCTGTTTTTT. The encoded protein is CASRPIWGSGRVTGELFF.

This chain joins TRBV28 and TRBJ2-7, with 7 nucleotides matching TRBD1. V gave up 2 bases and J gave up 1 base; unmatched junction bases: 2. This CDR3 has 14 residues. Germline CDR1 and CDR2: MDHEN and SYDVKM. CDR3 sequence (DNA): TGTGCCAGCAGTTTAACGGGACAGTCCTACGAGCAGTACTTC. It encodes CASSLTGQSYEQYF.

This clone was seen a few times. The chain uses TRBV6-5 and TRBJ1-1; the D gene is possibly TRBD1 (6 bases). Germline values: CDR1 MNHEY, CDR2 SVGAGI. The CDR3 runs to 14 residues. The ends were cut back, 2 bases at V and 1 base at J, with 8 bases in the middle. CDR3 sequence: CASSYGGQNTEAFF. The CDR3 bases are TGTGCCAGCAGTTACGGGGGACAGAACACTGAAGCTTTCTTT.

The chain carries TRBV3-1 (or the pseudogene TRBV3-2) and TRBJ2-7; TRBD2 aligns across 7 bases. The CDR3 extends over 13 amino acids. Trimming cost V 1 base and J 3 bases; bases outside gene matches: 0. Germline CDR1 and CDR2: LGHDT and YNNKEL (reference sequence). The CDR3 sequence is CASSQGGGYEQYF. CDR3 sequence (DNA): TGTGCCAGCAGCCAAGGCGGGGGCTACGAGCAGTACTTC.

This chain connects TRBV6-2 or TRBV6-3 to TRBJ1-1; D unclear. V was shortened by 6 bases and J by 0 bases, with 17 bases between the two germline ends. CDR1 and CDR2 from the germline V gene are MNHEY and SVGEGT. The CDR3 is 16 amino acids. The DNA for the CDR3 is TGTGCCAGCAGCCTTCCTACCGGTGAGCTGAACACTGAAGCTTTCTTT. Residues: CASSLPTGELNTEAFF.

This clone was seen a single time. The chain employs TRBV5-1 and TRBJ2-6; D may be TRBD1 (6 bases). Germline assignment: CDR1 SGHRS and CDR2 YFSETQ. The CDR3 loop spans 16 amino acids. Trimming removed 3 bases from V and 1 base from J, with 11 bases in between. CDR3 amino acids: CASSWKTGSGANVLTF. CDR3 nucleotide sequence: TGCGCCAGCAGCTGGAAAACAGGGTCTGGGGCCAACGTCCTGACTTTC.

This chain joins TRBV18 and TRBJ1-6, with D unresolved. The CDR3 is 11 amino acids. V lost 2 bases and J 14 bases, leaving 7 bases between the germline ends. Germline lookup yields CDR1 KGHSH and CDR2 LQKENI. CDR3 sequence reads: CASSPGSSLHF. In DNA form, the CDR3 reads TGTGCCAGCTCACCAGGCAGTTCCCTCCACTTT.

The count of this clone is one. The chain is built from TRBV5-6 and TRBJ2-7; TRBD2 might be the D (6 bases). The germline CDR1 and CDR2 sequences are SGHDT and YYEEEE. V was cut by 2 bases and J by 2 bases, with 17 bases left in between. CDR3 length: 16 amino acids. Here the CDR3 reads CASSFSTRLRTYEQYF. In DNA form, the CDR3 reads TGTGCCAGCAGCTTTTCGACTAGATTACGTACCTACGAGCAGTACTTC.

This clone was counted once. J is TRBJ1-2 and V is TRBV19; D remains ambiguous. There are 16 residues in the CDR3. In germline, CDR1 is LNHDA, CDR2 SQIVND (reference sequence). V was cut by 7 bases and J by 0 bases, with 18 bases left in between. This CDR3 is CASTPYGGPANYGYTF. Here the CDR3 DNA reads TGTGCCAGTACCCCGTACGGAGGGCCCGCTAACTATGGCTACACCTTC.

This clone was seen only a few times. This chain's CDR3 is CASSPGQKNSPLHF. The CDR3 bases are TGTGCCAGCAGTCCTGGACAGAAAAATTCACCCCTCCACTTT. The chain joins TRBV28 to TRBJ1-6; possibly TRBD1 for D (6 bases). With 5 bases removed from V and 7 bases from J, the gap between germline ends came to 12 bases. The CDR3 has 14 residues. Germline V gene data show CDR1 as MDHEN and CDR2 as SYDVKM.

The rearrangement joins TRBV9 to TRBJ2-5; 9 bases map to TRBD2. Germline V gene lookup returns CDR1 SGDLS and CDR2 YYNGEE. The CDR3 loop spans 16 amino acids. V lost 0 bases, J lost 2 bases, and 5 bases stayed unmatched. Here the CDR3 DNA reads TGTGCCAGCAGCGTAGGCAATAGCGGGAGACAAGAGACCCAGTACTTC. Protein product: CASSVGNSGRQETQYF.

The chain employs TRBV24-1 and TRBJ2-3; TRBD2 agrees at 7 bases. Germline CDR1 KGHDR, CDR2 SFDVKD. Unmatched junction bases numbered 0, after V lost 7 bases and J lost 0 bases. The CDR3 contains 13 residues. DNA of the CDR3: TGTGCCACCAGACTAGCGAGCACAGATACGCAGTATTTT. This codes for CATRLASTDTQYF.

V usage is TRBV18 and J usage is TRBJ2-7; D possibly corresponds to TRBD2 (6 bases). The length of the CDR3 is 19 residues. The germline CDR1 and CDR2 sequences are KGHSH and LQKENI. With 0 bases removed from V and 0 bases from J, the gap between germline ends came to 21 bases. This chain's CDR3 is CASSPPNGEASVHSYEQYF. The DNA of the CDR3 is TGTGCCAGCTCACCACCGAACGGGGAGGCTAGCGTTCACTCCTACGAGCAGTACTTC.